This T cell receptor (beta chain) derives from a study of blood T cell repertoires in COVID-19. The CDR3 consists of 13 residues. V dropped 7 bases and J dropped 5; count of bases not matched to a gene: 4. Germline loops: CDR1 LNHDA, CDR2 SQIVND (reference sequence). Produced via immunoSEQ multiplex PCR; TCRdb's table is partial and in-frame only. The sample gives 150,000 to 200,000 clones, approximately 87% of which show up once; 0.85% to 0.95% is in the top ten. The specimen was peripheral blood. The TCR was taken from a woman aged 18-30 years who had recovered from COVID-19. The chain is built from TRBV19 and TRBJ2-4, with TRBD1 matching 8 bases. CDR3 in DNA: TGTGCCAGTACCAGGGGGCGCGAAAACATTCAGTACTTC. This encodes CASTRGRENIQYF.